What follows is one T cell receptor beta chain and its context. The antigen remains unidentified. This entry is derived from a study of monozygotic twins with inflammatory bowel disease. Blood samples of approximately 2.4 ml were drawn from every donor. Researchers used 3500 ng of total RNA for each TCR library. Each CDR3 protein gets one entry in TCRdb, which reprocessed the 5' RACE reads and gives no DNA. The table lists about 160,000 distinct CDR3 sequences, with approximately 2.5% in the top ten. Broader study findings: Clonotype overlap with others was lower in IBD patients than in healthy twins, a difference that was greatest with disease activity. TCRbeta inverse Simpson diversity was decreased in IBD patients versus healthy co-twins.

CDR1 and CDR2 (germline): KGHSH, LQKENI. The CDR3 has 13 amino acids. The V and J genes are TRBV18 and TRBJ2-5; TCRdb selects TRBD1, and the lack of DNA leaves this call unchecked. What was sequenced was blood. The TCR was taken from a human donor with ulcerative colitis or Crohn's disease, or a healthy co-twin of an affected twin (not recorded which). This chain's CDR3 is CASFRDRDQTQYF.